The 30 T cell receptor beta chains below all came from one sample that was sequenced in a study of CD8 T cells in ankylosing spondylitis (dated by TCRdb to between 2016 and 2019). The library was generated by 5' RACE. TCRdb names Illumina HiSeq 2500 as the instrument used. In-frame beta chains were kept once TCRdb had trimmed the public reads at Q25 with fastp and called clones with MiXCR. Entries are consolidated by CDR3 protein sequence, retaining the most common genes and DNA. This sample is represented by some 220,000 distinct CDR3 sequences; about 10% of them were singletons. Jointly, the top ten make up about 3% of the sample. What was sequenced was blood, either unsorted or a sorted T cell fraction (not recorded which). These receptors came from a male donor with ankylosing spondylitis or in good health (not recorded which).

The table lists this clonotype with many counts. This chain's CDR3 is CSARDRTSGKETQYF. The CDR3 nucleotides read TGCAGTGCTAGAGATAGGACTAGCGGGAAAGAGACCCAGTACTTC. This sequence joins TRBV20-1 and TRBJ2-5, with 12 positions matching TRBD2. CDR1 and CDR2 (germline): DFQATT, SNEGSKA (reference sequence). The V and J ends lost 0 bases and 3 bases, in that order; junction bases with no gene match: 2. The CDR3 sequence is 15 residues long.

This clonotype was detected only a few times. The genes are TRBV5-1 and TRBJ1-3; D ambiguous. The ends were cut back, 5 bases at V and 4 bases at J, with 13 bases in the middle. CDR1 and CDR2 from the germline V gene are SGHRS and YFSETQ. This CDR3 contains 14 residues. The chain's CDR3 is CASSYGRQGNTIYF. The CDR3 DNA reads TGCGCCAGCAGTTACGGACGCCAAGGAAACACCATATATTTT. Based on the CDR3 plus reference TRBV5-1 and TRBJ1-3, the full variable domain is KAGVTQTPRYLIKTRGQQVTLSCSPISGHRSVSWYQQTPGQGLQFLFEYFSETQRNKGNFPGRFSGRQFSNSRSEMNVSTLELGDSALYLCASSYGRQGNTIYFGEGSWLTVV.

This clonotype was detected many times. The chain couples TRBV20-1 to TRBJ2-1, with 13 bases aligning to TRBD2. J was trimmed by 8 bases and V by 6 bases; bases with no gene match: 7. The CDR3 consists of 14 residues. From germline, CDR1 is DFQATT and CDR2 SNEGSKA (reference sequence). Here the CDR3 reads CSATGTSGNDEQFF. In DNA, the CDR3 is TGCAGTGCAACCGGGACTAGCGGGAACGATGAGCAGTTCTTC.

This clonotype has more than one count but fewer than ten. The chain is built from TRBV11-1 and TRBJ2-7, with no clear D. The CDR3 length is 15 residues. The germline CDR1 and CDR2 sequences are SGHAT and FQDESV (reference sequence). Between the trimmed V and J ends, which lost 5 bases and 0 bases, there was a span of 14 bases. The CDR3 is CASSPDGRSSYEQYF. CDR3 DNA sequence: TGTGCCAGCAGCCCAGACGGTCGAAGCTCCTACGAGCAGTACTTC.

Many counts were recorded for this clonotype. This sequence joins TRBV9 and TRBJ1-3, with a tentative D call TRBD1 (5 bases). Germline lookup yields CDR1 SGDLS and CDR2 YYNGEE. The V end lost 3 bases, the J end lost 0 bases, and 22 bases lay between the germline ends. The CDR3 spans 19 residues. CDR3 bases: TGTGCCAGCAGCGCGACCGGGACTGAGCCCCTAGGCTCTGGAAACACCATATATTTT. It specifies CASSATGTEPLGSGNTIYF. The full variable domain, its missing parts supplied by reference TRBV9 and TRBJ1-3, is DSGVTQTPKHLITATGQRVTLRCSPRSGDLSVYWYQQSLDQGLQFLIQYYNGEERAKGNILERFSAQQFPDLHSELNLSSLELGDSALYFCASSATGTEPLGSGNTIYFGEGSWLTVV.

This clonotype was seen at least ten times. The V gene is TRBV5-1, the J gene TRBJ2-7; no reliable D call. CDR3 size: 12 residues. Germline CDR1 is SGHRS and CDR2 is YFSETQ. Between the trimmed V and J ends, which lost 3 bases and 4 bases, there was a span of 8 bases. The CDR3 DNA follows: TGCGCCAGCAGCTCAACTCTTTACGAGCAGTACTTC. Its protein product is CASSSTLYEQYF. Full variable domain (missing parts from reference TRBV5-1 and TRBJ2-7): KAGVTQTPRYLIKTRGQQVTLSCSPISGHRSVSWYQQTPGQGLQFLFEYFSETQRNKGNFPGRFSGRQFSNSRSEMNVSTLELGDSALYLCASSSTLYEQYFGPGTRLTVT.

This clonotype showed up many times. Germline is not matched at one junction end, which may reflect a read error. The chain recombines TRBV3-1 with TRBJ2-7; D call uncertain. Germline CDR1 LGHDT, CDR2 YNNKEL (reference sequence). CDR3 length: 12 residues. CDR3 residues: CASSQEGMAGAF. The DNA of the CDR3 is TGTGCCAGCAGCCAAGAGGGGATGGCAGGAGCTTTC.

This clonotype was detected many times. This chain uses TRBV9 with TRBJ2-3; D remains ambiguous. The CDR3 loop spans 16 amino acids. V dropped 4 bases and J dropped 2 bases, with 17 bases sitting between them. Germline V gene data show CDR1 as SGDLS and CDR2 as YYNGEE. In DNA, the CDR3 is TGTGCCAGCAGCCCCGGCAGTTCCAGGTTCACAGATACGCAGTATTTT. Translating gives CASSPGSSRFTDTQYF.

This clonotype was seen repeatedly, ten times or more. The rearrangement links TRBV27 to TRBJ2-7; 8 bases are a match to TRBD1. The CDR3 spans 15 residues. Germline V gene sequence: CDR1 MNHEY, CDR2 SMNVEV (reference sequence). Trimming cost V 1 base and J 4 bases; bases outside gene matches: 6. Written as DNA, the CDR3 is TGTGCCAGCAGTTTATTAAAACAGGGGGTATACGAGCAGTACTTC. Its protein is CASSLLKQGVYEQYF.

This clonotype was seen repeatedly, ten times or more. V usage is TRBV11-2 and J usage is TRBJ2-1, with 9 bases that match TRBD2. Germline V gene data show CDR1 as SGHAT and CDR2 as FQNNGV. The CDR3 contains 15 residues. The V and J ends lost 0 bases and 3 bases, in that order; junction bases with no gene match: 0. CDR3 DNA: TGTGCCAGCAGCTTAGAGACTAGCGGCTACAATGAGCAGTTCTTC. Protein sequence: CASSLETSGYNEQFF.

The chain combines TRBV7-2 with TRBJ2-7; a possible D gene is TRBD2 (5 bases). The ends were cut back, 3 bases at V and 2 bases at J, with 14 bases in the middle. Germline CDR1 SGHTA, CDR2 FQGNSA. The CDR3 loop spans 15 amino acids. The CDR3 region has the DNA TGTGCCAGCAGCTTGAGGGCTGGTTCGCCCTACGAGCAGTACTTC. Its protein product is CASSLRAGSPYEQYF.

The chain is built from TRBV12-3 or TRBV12-4 and TRBJ1-2; maybe TRBD1 (6 bases). V dropped 6 bases and J dropped 8 bases, with 19 bases sitting between them. This CDR3 is 14 amino acids long. Here the CDR3 reads CASRGASESRGYTF. CDR3 nucleotide sequence: TGTGCCAGCAGGGGGGCCTCCGAATCTAGAGGCTACACCTTC.

The CDR3: CASSRPGQEAFF. In DNA form, the CDR3 reads TGTGCCAGCTCACGCCCCGGGCAGGAAGCTTTCTTT. This rearrangement joins TRBV18 to TRBJ1-1, with D unresolved. Germline V gene lookup returns CDR1 KGHSH and CDR2 LQKENI. V shed 4 bases and J shed 8 bases, with 11 bases lying between them. The CDR3 contains 12 residues.

At least ten counts were recorded for this clonotype. J is TRBJ1-5 and V is TRBV3-1, with D maybe TRBD1 (5 bases). This CDR3 comprises 15 residues. Trimming left V 4 bases short and J 4 bases short, with 14 bases between. Germline CDR1 LGHDT, CDR2 YNNKEL (reference sequence). The CDR3 region is CASSLSGQMNQPQHF. Here the CDR3 DNA reads TGTGCCAGCAGCCTCTCCGGACAAATGAATCAGCCCCAGCATTTT.

This clonotype was seen ten or more times. J is TRBJ1-5 and V is TRBV4-1, with no clear D. Per germline, CDR1 MGHRA and CDR2 YSYEKL. V was cut by 6 bases and J by 7 bases, with 16 bases left in between. The CDR3 sequence is 14 residues long. This CDR3 reads CASSGTEIWQPQHF. The CDR3, as DNA: TGCGCCAGCAGTGGTACAGAGATCTGGCAGCCCCAGCATTTT.

In this sample, this clonotype turned up many times. CDR3 region: CASSLIFNGATSYNEQFF. DNA for the CDR3: TGTGCCAGCAGCTTGATCTTCAATGGGGCGACCTCCTACAATGAGCAGTTCTTC. This rearrangement joins TRBV5-5 to TRBJ2-1; tentatively, D is TRBD1 (5 bases). Germline V gene sequence: CDR1 SGHKS, CDR2 YYEKEE (reference sequence). Trimming left V 1 base short and J 0 bases short, with 17 bases between. This CDR3 comprises 18 residues.

At least ten counts were recorded for this clonotype. Here the CDR3 reads CSARFPAGGMNEQYF. The CDR3 coding sequence is TGCAGTGCCCGGTTCCCGGCAGGGGGTATGAACGAGCAGTACTTC. This chain uses TRBV20-1 with TRBJ2-7; 7 nucleotides line up with TRBD1. This CDR3 is built from 15 residues. The trim removed 6 bases at V and 5 bases at J, leaving 16 bases unmatched. Germline loops: CDR1 DFQATT, CDR2 SNEGSKA (reference sequence).

This clonotype came up many times. The rearrangement joins TRBV12-3 or TRBV12-4 to TRBJ2-5; 10 nucleotides line up with TRBD2. Trimming at V came to 7 bases and at J to 5 bases, leaving 10 bases not matched to a gene. CDR3 length: 15 amino acids. The CDR3 is CASTTLGTSEETQYF. CDR3 coding DNA: TGTGCCAGCACCACTCTCGGGACTAGCGAGGAGACCCAGTACTTC.

Concerning this clonotype: A much more abundant neighbour one base away suggests this may be a read error. The chain is built from TRBV7-2 and TRBJ2-1, with a tentative D call TRBD1 (5 bases). V lost 1 base and J 9 bases, leaving 16 bases between the germline ends. The germline CDR1 and CDR2 sequences are SGHTA and FQGNSA. CDR3 length: 15 amino acids. The CDR3, as DNA: TGTGCCAGCAGCTTAGAGGGGCGCCTAGGTCCTGAGCAGTTCTTC. Translating gives CASSLEGRLGPEQFF.

The table lists this clonotype with many counts. This chain joins TRBV5-1 and TRBJ2-7; TRBD2 agrees at 10 bases. The V segment lost 2 bases and the J segment 5 bases; nucleotides outside the gene matches: 4. The length of the CDR3 is 14 residues. Germline values: CDR1 SGHRS, CDR2 YFSETQ. The CDR3 loop reads CASSFSLAGDEQYF. CDR3 sequence (DNA): TGCGCCAGCAGCTTCAGCCTAGCGGGAGACGAGCAGTACTTC.

The V call is TRBV15, the J call TRBJ1-3, with no clear D. The CDR3 runs to 15 residues. Trimming stripped 0 bases from V and 3 bases from J, with 9 bases between. CDR1 and CDR2 from the germline V gene are LNHNV and YYDKDF (reference sequence). The CDR3 protein is CATSRDLAHGNTIYF. In DNA, the CDR3 is TGTGCCACCAGCAGAGATTTGGCCCATGGAAACACCATATATTTT.

This clonotype showed up many times. V gene TRBV5-1 combines with J gene TRBJ2-2; TRBD1 agrees at 7 bases. The CDR3 totals 17 residues. V was pared by 3 bases and J by 0 bases, with 8 bases of the junction left unmatched. CDR1 SGHRS and CDR2 YFSETQ come from the germline V gene. The CDR3 reads CASSWTRQGSNTGELFF. The DNA for the CDR3 is TGCGCCAGCAGCTGGACAAGACAGGGATCGAACACCGGGGAGCTGTTTTTT.

As concerns this clonotype: A single base separates this from a much larger clone, so it may be a read error. The chain uses TRBV15 and TRBJ1-1; a possible D gene is TRBD1 (5 bases). The CDR3 covers 14 residues. Germline assignment: CDR1 LNHNV and CDR2 YYDKDF (reference sequence). The CDR3 is CATSRGQLDTKAFF. Here the CDR3 DNA reads TGTGCCACCAGCAGAGGACAGCTAGACACTAAAGCTTTCTTT.

The CDR3 spells CATLIGNSNQPQHF. CDR3 DNA sequence: TGTGCCACCTTAATTGGGAATAGCAATCAGCCCCAGCATTTT. The chain carries TRBV6-1 and TRBJ1-5; D ambiguous. Germline V CDR1 and CDR2: MNHNS, SASEGT. The CDR3 sequence is 14 residues long. Trimming took 10 bases from V and 0 from J, leaving 13 bases between them.

This clonotype was recorded at least ten times. The V gene is TRBV12-3 or TRBV12-4, the J gene TRBJ2-3, with D possibly matching TRBD2 (5 bases). The V end lost 5 bases, the J end lost 8 bases, and 17 bases lay between the germline ends. CDR3 size: 14 residues. CDR3 protein: CASSPSSRSGTQYF. CDR3 nucleotides: TGTGCCAGCAGTCCCTCTAGCAGGTCAGGTACGCAGTATTTT.

This clonotype was seen at least ten times. V is TRBV20-1 and J is TRBJ1-3; the D gene is possibly TRBD1 (5 bases). Germline V CDR1 and CDR2: DFQATT, SNEGSKA (reference sequence). The CDR3 has 13 amino acids. V dropped 6 bases and J dropped 0 bases, with 9 bases sitting between them. The CDR3 reads CSADSGSGNTIYF. The CDR3 region has the DNA TGCAGTGCCGACAGTGGCTCTGGAAACACCATATATTTT.

The chain carries TRBV11-2 and TRBJ2-1, with 7 bases lining up with TRBD2. V lost 1 base to trimming and J lost 5 bases; unmatched junction nucleotides: 5. There are 15 residues in the CDR3. Germline lookup yields CDR1 SGHAT and CDR2 FQNNGV. CDR3 region: CASSLADSGDNEQFF. Here the CDR3 DNA reads TGTGCCAGCAGCTTAGCAGACAGCGGGGACAATGAGCAGTTCTTC.

This rearrangement joins TRBV3-1 to TRBJ2-5; D ambiguous. CDR3 length: 18 amino acids. V was shortened by 11 bases and J by 1 base, with 29 bases between the two germline ends. Germline values: CDR1 LGHDT, CDR2 YNNKEL (reference sequence). CDR3 nucleotide sequence: TGTGCCTCCTGCCAAGATCTTATGATAGGAAGCATCCAAGAGACCCAGTACTTC. It codes for CASCQDLMIGSIQETQYF.

This clonotype was counted ten times or more. The V and J genes are TRBV21-1 and TRBJ2-3; the table's TRBD1 call for D was not verified on the DNA. TRBV21-1 is a documented pseudogene. This CDR3 spans 14 amino acids. The CDR3 protein is CASSKETGTDTQYF. The CDR3 DNA follows: TGTGCCAGCAGCAAAGAAACAGGGACAGATACGCAGTATTTT.

This clonotype was recorded at least ten times. The chain recombines TRBV6-5 with TRBJ2-1; tentatively, D is TRBD1 (6 bases). The CDR3 extends over 15 amino acids. Trimming pared 2 bases from V and 1 base from J, leaving 9 bases between. CDR1 MNHEY and CDR2 SVGAGI come from the germline V gene. The CDR3 reads CASSYGGKSYNEQFF. In nucleotides, the CDR3 is TGTGCCAGCAGTTACGGGGGCAAATCCTACAATGAGCAGTTCTTC.